The entry that follows covers one TCR beta chain sequence. What it binds is unknown. The data were obtained in a study of siplizumab effects on memory and regulatory T cells. Findings of the study overall: Alloreactive sequences tracing back to unstimulated CD4+ memory cells fell significantly with siplizumab. Only a minority of proliferating CD4+ or CD8+ clones had an assignable naive or memory phenotype, with roughly 80-96% lacking one. Where siplizumab was present, mappable alloreactive CD4+ clones averaged around 63% Treg-derived, compared with 25% to 30% in controls.

The method was immunoSEQ multiplex PCR; TCRdb's version includes in-frame clones alone and lacks a portion of them. This table holds about 100,000 clones, about 94% found once. Sequences were obtained from non-Treg CD4+ T cells sorted from blood. The receptor comes from a human donor in good health.

The CDR3 DNA is TGTGCCAGCAGCCTCCTCGGGGGGGCGGAAGAAAAACTGTTTTTT. Its translation is CASSLLGGAEEKLFF. The chain carries TRBV16 and TRBJ1-4, with D tentatively TRBD1 (6 bases). CDR3 length: 15 amino acids. Per the germline V gene, CDR1 is KGHSY and CDR2 is FQNENV. V lost 4 bases and J lost 8, with 17 bases in between. Looking up the rest from reference TRBV16 and TRBJ1-4 gives the full variable domain: GEEVAQTPKHLVRGEGQKAKLYCAPIKGHSYVFWYQQVLKNEFKFLISFQNENVFDETGMPKERFSAKCLPNSPCSLEIQATKLEDSAVYFCASSLLGGAEEKLFFGSGTQLSVL.